What follows describes a single TCR beta chain. The target antigen is unknown. Other DNA sequences of this sample code for an identical CDR3. The sample is drawn from a study of cytomegalovirus exposure and HLA in healthy donors. Study results and caveats: Apparent HLA restriction characterized most CMV-associated TCR beta chains in a later analysis. Association with HLA alleles at 0.05 false discovery rate was found for 17,000 or so TCR beta sequences in a later analysis. Immune exposure information comprised only CMV serostatus. Researchers catalogued around 150 TCR beta chains as cytomegalovirus-associated.

This CDR3 spans 14 amino acids. Trimming shortened V by 0 bases and J by 1 base, and 7 bases separated the two germline ends. CDR1 SGHRS and CDR2 YFSETQ come from the germline V gene. The PCR used 60 Vbeta and 13 Jbeta primers. Sequenced by immunoSEQ multiplex PCR; TCRdb stores in-frame clones only, minus some. The table shows approximately 240,000 clones, with 70% to 85% occurring only once. The chain has TRBV5-1 and TRBJ1-1; no firm D call. Sample: PBMCs. The receptor comes from a woman in her sixties in good health and CMV-seropositive. Written as DNA, the CDR3 is TGCGCCAGCAGCTTGGATCCAGGGAACACTGAAGCTTTCTTT. Residues: CASSLDPGNTEAFF.